The clone carrying this TCR beta chain was seen more than once but under ten times. This entry comes from a study of cytomegalovirus exposure and HLA in healthy donors. The PCR used 60 Vbeta and 13 Jbeta primers. The table came from immunoSEQ multiplex PCR; TCRdb's copy has only in-frame clones and leaves some out. The table records some 180,000 clones, approximately 9.5% of them present only once. The length of the CDR3 is 14 residues. Germline-derived CDR1 and CDR2 are SGDLS and YYNGEE. Trimming left V 1 base short and J 4 bases short, with 11 bases between. The receptor comes from a woman aged 25 to 39 in good health and CMV-seropositive. Sample: PBMCs. The rearrangement links TRBV9 to TRBJ1-1, with D uncertain. CDR3 residues: CASSVSMAGTEAFF. For the CDR3, the DNA is TGTGCCAGCAGCGTAAGTATGGCGGGCACTGAAGCTTTCTTT.